This T cell receptor beta chain came from a study of vaccination effects on CD4 cells after COVID-19. Libraries were prepared by immunoSEQ multiplex PCR; TCRdb keeps only in-frame clonotypes and omits some of them. In the table there are about 66,000 clones, under 85% of which are singletons. Worth noting for this clone: What it recognizes is unknown.

Peptide-pool stimulation followed by sequencing identified expanded antigen-specific CD4+ clonotypes in the ViraFEST assay. Culture lasted approximately 10 days before CD4+ T cell isolation. It was two doses of either the BNT162b2 or mRNA-1273 vaccine that participants received. This CDR3 has 15 residues. V was pared by 4 bases and J by 7 bases, with 9 bases of the junction left unmatched. CDR1 and CDR2 (germline): SGDLS, YYNGEE. This TCR came from a human donor who received a COVID-19 vaccine. This sample comprised CD4+ T cells from PBMCs cultured with HCoV-OC43 spike peptides, obtained after COVID-19 vaccination. As for subset: HCoV-OC43 spike overlapping peptide pool stimulation. The chain is built from TRBV9 and TRBJ2-4, with 9 bases fitting TRBD1. In DNA form, the CDR3 reads TGTGCCAGCAGCCCCCGGCGGACAGGGGAGAACATTCAGTACTTC. It codes for CASSPRRTGENIQYF.